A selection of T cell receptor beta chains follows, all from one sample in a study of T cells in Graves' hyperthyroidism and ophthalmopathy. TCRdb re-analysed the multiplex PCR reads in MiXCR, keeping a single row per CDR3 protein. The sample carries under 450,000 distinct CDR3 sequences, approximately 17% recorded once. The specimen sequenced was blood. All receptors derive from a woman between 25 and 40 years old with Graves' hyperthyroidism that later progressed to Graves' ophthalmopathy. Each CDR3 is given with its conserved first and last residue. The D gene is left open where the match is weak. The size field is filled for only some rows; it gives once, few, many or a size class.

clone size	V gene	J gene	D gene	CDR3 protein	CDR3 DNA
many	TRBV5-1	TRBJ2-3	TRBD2	CASSSDGTSGDTQYF	TGCGCCAGCAGCTCTGATGGGACTAGCGGAGATACGCAGTATTTT
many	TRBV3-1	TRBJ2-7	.	CASSVSSYEQYF	TGTGCCAGCAGCGTAAGCTCCTACGAGCAGTACTTC
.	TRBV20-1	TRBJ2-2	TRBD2	CSASPRGGRYTGELFF	TGCAGTGCCAGCCCGCGGGGGGGCCGGTACACCGGGGAGCTGTTTTTT
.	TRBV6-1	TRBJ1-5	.	CASSRGTAQPQHF	TGTGCCAGCAGTAGGGGGACGGCTCAGCCCCAGCATTTT
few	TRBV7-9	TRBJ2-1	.	CASSGGGPRNEQFF	TGTGCCAGCAGCGGGGGGGGGCCTAGGAATGAGCAGTTCTTC
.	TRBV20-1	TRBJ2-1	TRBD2	CSAGTYSGGDYNEQLF	TGTAGTGCTGGGACGTATAGCGGGGGGGACTACAATGAGCAGCTCTTC
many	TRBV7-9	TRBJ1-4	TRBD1	CASSLAAGGNEKLFF	TGTGCCAGCAGCTTAGCGGCAGGGGGCAATGAAAAACTGTTTTTT
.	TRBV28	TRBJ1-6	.	CASSSAGKLGEPPHF	TGTGCCAGCAGCTCTGCAGGGAAACTTGGGGAACCCCCCCACTTT
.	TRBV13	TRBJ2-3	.	CASSHPEKWGTDTQYF	TGTGCCAGCAGCCATCCGGAGAAGTGGGGCACAGATACGCAGTATTTT
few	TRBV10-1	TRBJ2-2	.	CASSDPPGELFF	TGCGCCAGCAGTGATCCCCCGGGGGAGCTGTTTTTT
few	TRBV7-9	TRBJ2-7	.	CASSVQGLDEQYF	TGTGCCAGCAGCGTACAGGGTCTGGACGAGCAGTACTTC
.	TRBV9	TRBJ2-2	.	CASTSGALTGELFF	TGTGCCAGCACTTCAGGGGCGCTCACCGGGGAGCTGTTTTTT
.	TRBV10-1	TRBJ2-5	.	CASSDGRETQYF	TGCGCCAGCTCCGACGGGAGAGAGACCCAGTACTTC
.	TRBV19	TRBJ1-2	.	CASSILPNYGYTF	TGTGCCAGTAGTATACTGCCTAACTATGGCTACACCTTC
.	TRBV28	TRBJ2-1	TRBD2	CASKTSGYYNEQFF	TGTGCCAGCAAGACTAGCGGATACTACAATGAGCAGTTCTTC
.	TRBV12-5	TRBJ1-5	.	CASGLVQGRGNQPQHF	TGTGCTAGTGGTTTGGTACAGGGAAGAGGCAATCAGCCCCAGCATTTT
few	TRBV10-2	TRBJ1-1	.	CASSESAVGQHDTEAFF	TGCGCCAGCAGTGAGTCGGCGGTTGGGCAGCATGACACTGAAGCTTTCTTT
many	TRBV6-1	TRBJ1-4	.	CAIRPRGTNEKLFF	TGTGCCATACGCCCCCGAGGGACTAATGAAAAACTGTTTTTT
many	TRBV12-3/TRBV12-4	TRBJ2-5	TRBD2	CASSSERERGETQYF	TGTGCCAGCAGTTCTGAGCGGGAGCGGGGGGAGACCCAGTACTTC
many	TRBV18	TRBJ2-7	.	CASSPRAGNYEQYF	TGTGCCAGCTCACCAAGGGCAGGGAACTACGAGCAGTACTTC
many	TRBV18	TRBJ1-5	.	CASSPESGVQPQHF	TGTGCCAGCTCACCCGAATCAGGGGTTCAGCCCCAGCATTTT
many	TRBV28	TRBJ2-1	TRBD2	CASSHLGLAAYNEQFF	TGTGCCAGCAGTCACCTGGGACTAGCGGCCTACAATGAGCAGTTCTTC
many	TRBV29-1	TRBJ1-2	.	CSVDGGYYGYTF	TGCAGCGTTGATGGCGGGTACTATGGCTACACCTTC